The table lists the clone carrying this T cell receptor beta chain with a few counts. A much more abundant neighbour one base away suggests this may be a read error. Blood RNA was derived from unsorted whole blood, and germline DNA was extracted too. The data belong to a study of tumor-infiltrating lymphocytes in primary liver carcinoma. The germline V gene has CDR1 SGHVS and CDR2 FQNEAQ. This CDR3 contains 13 residues. The investigators made TCR beta cDNA from about 510 ng total RNA, using a constant-region primer. Construction of TCR beta libraries relied on three successive nested multiplex PCR rounds employing slightly modified ARM-PCR. Both of the initial two PCR rounds ran for roughly 10 cycles and employed TRBV1-TRBV30 forward primers alongside a C-beta reverse primer. TCRdb re-called the multiplex PCR reads through MiXCR, storing one row per CDR3 protein. This table holds 250,000 to 400,000 distinct CDR3 sequences, around three fifths found once.

The chain is built from TRBV7-8 and TRBJ2-4, with TRBD2 identical over 9 bases. Sequencing was done on a sample of peripheral blood. This clonotype was obtained from a man aged 40-55 years with primary liver carcinoma and hepatitis B virus infection. CDR3 DNA sequence: TGTGCCAACAGCTTAGCGGGGGAGAACATTCAGTACTTC. Its protein is CANSLAGENIQYF.